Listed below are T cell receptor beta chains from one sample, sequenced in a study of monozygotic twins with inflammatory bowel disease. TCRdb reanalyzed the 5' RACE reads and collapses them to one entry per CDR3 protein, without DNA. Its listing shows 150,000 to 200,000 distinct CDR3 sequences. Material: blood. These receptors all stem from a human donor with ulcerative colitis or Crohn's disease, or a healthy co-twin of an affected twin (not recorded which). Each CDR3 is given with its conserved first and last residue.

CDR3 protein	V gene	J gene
CASSPPRGTEAFF	TRBV27	TRBJ1-1
CASSLRSPGLEPEEQYF	TRBV4-1	TRBJ2-7
CASSSVLRDEQFF	TRBV7-2	TRBJ2-1
CAISEPRGAGELFF	TRBV10-3	TRBJ2-2
CASSLEAGSYEQYF	TRBV5-1	TRBJ2-7
CASIWTAGSNQPQHF	TRBV6-5	TRBJ1-5
CASSQRLAGREQFF	TRBV12-3/TRBV12-4	TRBJ2-1
CASTTDGAPGSNEQFF	TRBV5-1	TRBJ2-1
CSARQAGGGGYGYTF	TRBV20-1	TRBJ1-2
CSAKKTDTQYF	TRBV20-1	TRBJ2-3
CASSYSRRGAPPDTQYF	TRBV6-5	TRBJ2-3
CASSAGTGRGNTEAFF	TRBV5-6	TRBJ1-1
CASRVGVNTEAFF	TRBV28	TRBJ1-1
CAVRDREGQETQYF	TRBV6-6	TRBJ2-5
CASSLAQQGAASSYNSPLHF	TRBV5-1	TRBJ1-6
CASSPYRAETEAFF	TRBV3-1	TRBJ1-1
CASSLAGVNIGLAETDTQYF	TRBV7-2	TRBJ2-3
CASRTKRPNQPQHF	TRBV19	TRBJ1-5
CASSQESDYVEQFF	TRBV3-1	TRBJ2-1
CASSFGPGSPEAFF	TRBV5-1	TRBJ1-1
CATAPGTGAQPQHF	TRBV10-3	TRBJ1-5
CASSWGGVSYEQYF	TRBV28	TRBJ2-7
CASSTGTSVRTDTQYF	TRBV6-2/TRBV6-3	TRBJ2-3
CAWSGKSGGGNEQFF	TRBV30	TRBJ2-1
CSALRGGHGELFF	TRBV20-1	TRBJ2-2
CASSPDRGTYEQYF	TRBV7-2	TRBJ2-7
CASSAGGQASGNTIYF	TRBV5-4	TRBJ1-3
CSAGPSGRVGEQYF	TRBV20-1	TRBJ2-7
CSARDGGGLETQYF	TRBV20-1	TRBJ2-5
CASSVPTDGEQYF	TRBV6-1	TRBJ2-7
CASSQDTLAGGTDTQYF	TRBV4-1	TRBJ2-3
CSVRDTQPGGSTDTQYF	TRBV29-1	TRBJ2-3
CAWMGLAGGYNEQFF	TRBV30	TRBJ2-1
CSAKKIHTNYGYTF	TRBV20-1	TRBJ1-2
CASSQDARQWRSGYTF	TRBV3-1	TRBJ1-2
CSAPGTSGRVAYNEQFF	TRBV20-1	TRBJ2-1
CATALLGQGVTYEQYF	TRBV10-2	TRBJ2-7
CASSRRVGQETQYF	TRBV27	TRBJ2-5